This record looks at one T cell receptor (beta chain) sequence and its context. The antigen remains unidentified. Some clones are missing from TCRdb's copy, which holds only in-frame ones; the method was immunoSEQ multiplex PCR. The sample holds around 78,000 clones, over 75% seen once. The data are from a study of OX40 agonist ivuxolimab in advanced cancers. Overall study results and limits: Researchers did not determine the expanded peripheral T cells' antigen specificity.

The length of the CDR3 is 14 residues. Germline assignment: CDR1 MDHEN and CDR2 SYDVKM. Trimming removed 5 bases at V and 2 bases at J, with 10 bases between. The material sequenced was CD4+ or CD8+ T cells sorted from blood, taken in a trial of the OX40 agonist ivuxolimab. The chain carries TRBV28 and TRBJ1-3; D ambiguous. The clonotype originates from an adult with an advanced solid tumor such as melanoma, head and neck, liver or kidney cancer. CDR3 DNA: TGTGCCAGCAGTACCCAGGCACCTGGAAACACCATATATTTT. Translated: CASSTQAPGNTIYF.